This T cell receptor (beta chain) was recovered during a study of spatial heterogeneity in lung cancer. Study details: In tumor regions TCR transcript counts correlated strongly with a matched bulk RNA-seq T cell module score.

At least ten counts were recorded for this clonotype. The target antigen is unknown. Found in a library prepared for alpha chains, this beta chain is an off-target read, and its abundance has little meaning. Study outcomes and limitations: Counts of expanded alpha and beta TCRs within tumors tracked the tumor nonsynonymous mutation count.

Time point: sample taken at primary tumor resection. The donors comprised 70 to 85 untreated early-stage non-small cell lung cancer patients. Germline lookup yields CDR1 DFQATT and CDR2 SNEGSKA (reference sequence). The trim removed 2 bases at V and 8 bases at J, leaving 10 bases unmatched. This CDR3 contains 15 residues. A unique molecular identifier was carried by every single TCR cDNA molecule. One entry per CDR3 protein results from TCRdb running MiXCR on the 5' RACE reads. This table has roughly 10,000 distinct CDR3 sequences, roughly 8% appearing once. The receptor comes from a female donor with early-stage non-small cell lung cancer. The sequencing here drew on lung tumor tissue, taken at surgery. The chain recombines TRBV20-1 with TRBJ1-2; TRBD1 agrees at 11 bases. In nucleotides, the CDR3 is TGCAGTGCTAGACTCCCCGGACAGGGGGCCTTGGGCTACACCTTC. It yields the protein CSARLPGQGALGYTF.